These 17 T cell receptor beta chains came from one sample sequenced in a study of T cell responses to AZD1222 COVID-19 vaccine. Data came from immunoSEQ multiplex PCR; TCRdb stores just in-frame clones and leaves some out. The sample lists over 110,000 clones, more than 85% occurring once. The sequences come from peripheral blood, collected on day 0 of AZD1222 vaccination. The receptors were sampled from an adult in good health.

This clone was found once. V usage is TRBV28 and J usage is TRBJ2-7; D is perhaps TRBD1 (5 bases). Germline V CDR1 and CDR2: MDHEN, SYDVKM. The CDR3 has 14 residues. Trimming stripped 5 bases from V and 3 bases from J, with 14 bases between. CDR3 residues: CASSPPTDLYEQYF. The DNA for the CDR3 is TGTGCCAGCAGTCCGCCGACAGATCTCTACGAGCAGTACTTC.

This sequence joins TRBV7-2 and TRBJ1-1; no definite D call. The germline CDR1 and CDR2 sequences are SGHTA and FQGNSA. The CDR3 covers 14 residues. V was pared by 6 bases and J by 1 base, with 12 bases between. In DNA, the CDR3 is TGTGCCAGCAGTCCCGGCCTTCGGAACACTGAAGCTTTCTTT. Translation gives CASSPGLRNTEAFF.

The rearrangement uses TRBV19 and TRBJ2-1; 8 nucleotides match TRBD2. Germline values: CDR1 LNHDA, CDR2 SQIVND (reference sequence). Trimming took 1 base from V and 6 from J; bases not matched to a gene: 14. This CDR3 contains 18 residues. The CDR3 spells CASSIAGPGLGNVNEQFF. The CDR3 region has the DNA TGTGCCAGTAGTATAGCGGGACCGGGACTAGGGAACGTCAATGAGCAGTTCTTC.

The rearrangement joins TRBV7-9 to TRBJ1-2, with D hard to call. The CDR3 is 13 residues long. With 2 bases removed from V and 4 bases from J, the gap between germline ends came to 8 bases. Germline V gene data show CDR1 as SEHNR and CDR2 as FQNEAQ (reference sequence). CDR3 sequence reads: CASSLLLSYGYTF. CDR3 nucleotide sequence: TGTGCCAGCAGCTTACTTCTGAGCTATGGCTACACCTTC.

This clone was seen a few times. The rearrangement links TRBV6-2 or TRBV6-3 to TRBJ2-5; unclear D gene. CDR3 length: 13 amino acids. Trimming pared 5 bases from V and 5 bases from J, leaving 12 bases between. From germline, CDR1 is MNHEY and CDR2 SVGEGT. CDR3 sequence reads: CASSRGTLETQYF. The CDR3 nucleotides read TGTGCCAGCAGTCGTGGCACCTTGGAGACCCAGTACTTC.

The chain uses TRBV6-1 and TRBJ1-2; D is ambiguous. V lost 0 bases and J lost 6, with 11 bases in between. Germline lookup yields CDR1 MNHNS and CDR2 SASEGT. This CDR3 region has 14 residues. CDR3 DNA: TGTGCCAGCAGTGAAGCAGCGGGGTATGATGGCTACACCTTC. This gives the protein CASSEAAGYDGYTF.

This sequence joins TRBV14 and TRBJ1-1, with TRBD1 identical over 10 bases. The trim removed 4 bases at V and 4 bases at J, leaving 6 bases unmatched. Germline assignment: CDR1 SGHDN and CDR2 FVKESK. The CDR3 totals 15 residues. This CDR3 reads CASSLLGQGTTEAFF. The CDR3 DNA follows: TGTGCCAGCAGCCTCCTGGGACAGGGGACCACTGAAGCTTTCTTT.

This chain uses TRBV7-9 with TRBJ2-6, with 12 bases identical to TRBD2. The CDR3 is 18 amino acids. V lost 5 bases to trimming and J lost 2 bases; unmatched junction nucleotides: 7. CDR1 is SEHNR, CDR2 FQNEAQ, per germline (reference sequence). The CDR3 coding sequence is TGTGCCAGCAGCCCACTGACTAGCGGGAGCCCTGGGGCCAACGTCCTGACTTTC. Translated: CASSPLTSGSPGANVLTF.

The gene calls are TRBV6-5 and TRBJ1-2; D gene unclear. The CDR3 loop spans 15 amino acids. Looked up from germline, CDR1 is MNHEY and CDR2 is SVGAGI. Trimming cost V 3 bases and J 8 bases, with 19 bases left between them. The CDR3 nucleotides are TGTGCCAGCAGTTATCTGCCGCCAGTGGCGTGGGGCTACACCTTC. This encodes CASSYLPPVAWGYTF.

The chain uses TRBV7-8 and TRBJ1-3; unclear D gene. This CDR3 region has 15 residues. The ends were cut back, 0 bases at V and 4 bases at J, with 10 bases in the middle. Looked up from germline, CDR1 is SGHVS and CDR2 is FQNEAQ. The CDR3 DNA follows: TGTGCCAGCAGCTTAGCGCAGAGGTTGGGAAACACCATATATTTT. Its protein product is CASSLAQRLGNTIYF.

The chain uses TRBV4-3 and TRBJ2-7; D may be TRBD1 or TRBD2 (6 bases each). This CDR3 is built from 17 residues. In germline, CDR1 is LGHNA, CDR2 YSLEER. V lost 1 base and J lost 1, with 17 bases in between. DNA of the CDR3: TGCGCCAGCAGCCAAGTCGGGGGCAAATACTTATCCTACGAGCAGTACTTC. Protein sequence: CASSQVGGKYLSYEQYF.

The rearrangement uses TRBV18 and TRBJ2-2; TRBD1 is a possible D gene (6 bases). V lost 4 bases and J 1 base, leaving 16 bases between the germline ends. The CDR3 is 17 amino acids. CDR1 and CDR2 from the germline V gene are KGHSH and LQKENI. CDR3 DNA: TGTGCCAGCTCACTCTCGACAGGCCTCGGGAACACCGGGGAGCTGTTTTTT. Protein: CASSLSTGLGNTGELFF.

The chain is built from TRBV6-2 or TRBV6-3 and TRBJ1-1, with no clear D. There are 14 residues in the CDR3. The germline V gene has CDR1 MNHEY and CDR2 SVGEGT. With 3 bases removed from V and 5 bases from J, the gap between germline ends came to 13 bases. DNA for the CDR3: TGTGCCAGCAGTTATATCGAGCCCCTAACTGAAGCTTTCTTT. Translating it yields CASSYIEPLTEAFF.

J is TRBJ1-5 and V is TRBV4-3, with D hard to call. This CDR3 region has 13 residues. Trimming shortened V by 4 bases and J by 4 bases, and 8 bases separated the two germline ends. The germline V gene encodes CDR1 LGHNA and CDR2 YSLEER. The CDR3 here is CASSRGLNQPQHF. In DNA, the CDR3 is TGCGCCAGCAGCCGTGGATTAAATCAGCCCCAGCATTTT.

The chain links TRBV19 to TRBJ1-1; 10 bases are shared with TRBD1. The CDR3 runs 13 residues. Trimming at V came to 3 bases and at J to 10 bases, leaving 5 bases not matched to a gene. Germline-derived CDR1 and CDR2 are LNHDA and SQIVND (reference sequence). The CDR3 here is CASSMGTGDAAFF. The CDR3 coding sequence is TGTGCCAGTAGTATGGGGACAGGGGATGCAGCTTTCTTT. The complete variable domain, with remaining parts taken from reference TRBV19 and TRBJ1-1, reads DGGITQSPKYLFRKEGQNVTLSCEQNLNHDAMYWYRQDPGQGLRLIYYSQIVNDFQKGDIAEGYSVSREKKESFPLTVTSAQKNPTAFYLCASSMGTGDAAFFGQGTRLTVV.

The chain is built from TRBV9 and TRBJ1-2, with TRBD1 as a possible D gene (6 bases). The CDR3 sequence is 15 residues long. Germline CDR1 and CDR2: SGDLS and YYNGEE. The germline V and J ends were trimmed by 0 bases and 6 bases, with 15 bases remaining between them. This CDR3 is CASSVEAGTPHGYTF. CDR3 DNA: TGTGCCAGCAGCGTAGAGGCAGGGACACCCCATGGCTACACCTTC.

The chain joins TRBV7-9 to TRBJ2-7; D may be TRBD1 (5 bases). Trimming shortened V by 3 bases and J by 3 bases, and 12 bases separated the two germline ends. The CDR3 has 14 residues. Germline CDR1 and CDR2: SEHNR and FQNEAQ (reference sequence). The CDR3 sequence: CASSFNDRYYEQYF. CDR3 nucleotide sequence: TGTGCCAGCAGCTTCAACGACAGATACTACGAGCAGTACTTC.